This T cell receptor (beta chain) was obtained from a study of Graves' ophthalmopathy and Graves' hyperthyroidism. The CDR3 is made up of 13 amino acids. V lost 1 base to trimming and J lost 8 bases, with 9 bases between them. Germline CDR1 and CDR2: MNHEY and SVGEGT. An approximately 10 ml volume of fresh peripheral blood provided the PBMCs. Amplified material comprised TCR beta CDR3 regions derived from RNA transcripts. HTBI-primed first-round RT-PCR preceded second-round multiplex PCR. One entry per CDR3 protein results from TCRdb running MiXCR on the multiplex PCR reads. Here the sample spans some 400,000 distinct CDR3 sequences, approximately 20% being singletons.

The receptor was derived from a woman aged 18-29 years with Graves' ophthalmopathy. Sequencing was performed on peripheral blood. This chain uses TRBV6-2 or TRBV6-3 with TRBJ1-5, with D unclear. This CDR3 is CASSYYVAEPQHF. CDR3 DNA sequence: TGTGCCAGCAGTTACTATGTGGCGGAGCCCCAGCATTTT.